The 20 T cell receptor beta chains listed next were all sequenced from one sample in a study of CD8+ T cells in alopecia areata (dated by TCRdb to 2016 to 2018). Receptors were amplified or captured by the immunoSEQ multiplex PCR assay. For TCR sequencing, RNA was extracted from every sample and reverse transcribed into cDNA to serve as template. This immuneACCESS table, as held by TCRdb, lists in-frame sequences with V and J called but not all clones. Of the missing ones, under half trace to an unresolved V gene in checked studies; the others have no known cause. The sample has under 40,000 clones on record, around 57% of them singletons. Clones ranked in the top ten supply approximately 2% of the sample. For about 5 biomarker-study patients, CD4+ cells were further sorted into CD25+CD127- cells. Sequencing used CD4+ Tregs sorted from blood. These receptors were collected from a human donor with alopecia areata.

CDR3 DNA: TGTGCCAGCAGCTCCGGACTAGCGGGGCAAACCTACGAGCAGTACTTC. Protein product: CASSSGLAGQTYEQYF. J is TRBJ2-7 and V is TRBV7-2; 12 nucleotides align to TRBD2. Germline V lookup: CDR1 SGHTA, CDR2 FQGNSA. The CDR3 is 16 residues long. V trimming: 4 bases; J trimming: 2 bases; junction bases outside the gene matches: 6. The complete variable domain, with remaining parts taken from reference TRBV7-2 and TRBJ2-7, reads GAGVSQSPSNKVTEKGKDVELRCDPISGHTALYWYRQSLGQGLEFLIYFQGNSAPDKSGLPSDRFSAERTGGSVSTLTIQRTQQEDSAVYLCASSSGLAGQTYEQYFGPGTRLTVT.

The table lists this clone with a few counts. J is TRBJ1-3 and V is TRBV5-6; 8 bases are shared with TRBD1. V was pared by 4 bases and J by 4 bases, with 1 base of the junction left unmatched. The germline V gene has CDR1 SGHDT and CDR2 YYEEEE. This CDR3 is built from 13 residues. The CDR3 protein is CASSRTGGNTIYF. The CDR3 DNA follows: TGTGCCAGCAGCAGGACAGGGGGAAACACCATATATTTT.

The V and J genes are TRBV7-2 and TRBJ1-1, with D tentatively TRBD1 (6 bases). V shed 5 bases and J shed 10 bases, with 23 bases lying between them. The CDR3 has 15 residues. Per the germline V gene, CDR1 is SGHTA and CDR2 is FQGNSA. The CDR3 DNA reads TGTGCCAGCAGCCCCGGGGGGCAGGGACGGCTGTCAGCTTTCTTT. The encoded protein is CASSPGGQGRLSAFF.

This chain uses TRBV4-3 with TRBJ1-6; perhaps TRBD1 as D (5 bases). Per the germline V gene, CDR1 is LGHNA and CDR2 is YSLEER. V was cut by 2 bases and J by 10 bases, with 9 bases left in between. The CDR3 extends over 13 amino acids. The CDR3 coding sequence is TGCGCCAGCAGCCAAAGGGAGGGGTCACCCCTCCACTTT. Translating it yields CASSQREGSPLHF.

The V and J genes are TRBV9 and TRBJ2-7; 10 bases match TRBD2. CDR1 is SGDLS and CDR2 is YYNGEE in the germline V gene. V shed 2 bases, J shed 7 bases, and the junction held 18 bases outside the gene matches. The length of the CDR3 is 18 residues. CDR3 in amino acids: CASSVGLAGVGGATEQYF. The CDR3, as DNA: TGTGCCAGCAGCGTCGGGCTAGCGGGAGTAGGAGGGGCTACAGAGCAGTACTTC.

This clone was counted between two and nine times. V and J are TRBV9 and TRBJ2-1, with TRBD1 identical over 8 bases. There are 16 residues in the CDR3. After removal of 2 bases from V and 4 bases from J, the junction contained 8 bases not matched to a gene. CDR1 SGDLS and CDR2 YYNGEE come from the germline V gene. CDR3 nucleotide sequence: TGTGCCAGCAGCGTCTCCGGGACAGGCTATTACAATGAGCAGTTCTTC. As protein: CASSVSGTGYYNEQFF.

This clone was recorded only once. This chain links TRBV28 with TRBJ2-7; a possible D gene is TRBD1 (6 bases). CDR3 length equals 12 residues. Trimming left V 6 bases short and J 3 bases short, with 9 bases between. In germline, CDR1 is MDHEN, CDR2 SYDVKM. CDR3: CASRQGFYEQYF. In DNA form, the CDR3 reads TGTGCCAGCAGGCAGGGGTTCTACGAGCAGTACTTC.

The rearrangement uses TRBV5-1 and TRBJ2-1; 9 nucleotides match TRBD1. V dropped 4 bases and J dropped 1; count of bases not matched to a gene: 9. Germline CDR1 and CDR2: SGHRS and YFSETQ. CDR3 length equals 17 residues. The DNA for the CDR3 is TGCGCCAGCAGCCCAAGTTCCGGGACAGGGTCCTACAATGAGCAGTTCTTC. This sequence encodes CASSPSSGTGSYNEQFF.

This clone was detected only a few times. The chain carries TRBV10-2 and TRBJ1-5; 7 bases are shared with TRBD1. Looked up from germline, CDR1 is WSHSY and CDR2 is SAAADI. Germline trimming cut 5 bases from V and 2 bases from J; bases unmatched to any gene: 3. This CDR3 has 14 amino acids. The CDR3 coding sequence is TGCGCCAGCAGTCTTGGACAGGGCAATCAGCCCCAGCATTTT. It specifies CASSLGQGNQPQHF.

The table lists this clone with a few counts. The J gene is TRBJ2-3, the V gene TRBV14, with D tentatively TRBD2 (6 bases). Germline V gene data show CDR1 as SGHDN and CDR2 as FVKESK. The CDR3 runs to 13 residues. With 4 bases removed from V and 5 bases from J, the gap between germline ends came to 10 bases. The DNA of the CDR3 is TGTGCCAGCAGCCGAGTCGGGGGAGATACGCAGTATTTT. Translating it yields CASSRVGGDTQYF.

This rearrangement joins TRBV10-3 to TRBJ1-2; 9 nucleotides line up with TRBD1. Germline loops: CDR1 ENHRY, CDR2 SYGVKD. The CDR3 has 16 residues. J lost 4 bases, V lost 2 bases, and 8 bases had no gene match. The CDR3 DNA follows: TGTGCCATCAGTGAGCTTACAGGGGGCTTCGGCTATGGCTACACCTTC. Its translation: CAISELTGGFGYGYTF.

The CDR3 DNA follows: TGCGCCAGCAGTACAGCGCCGCGGGTTTCGGGCACTGAAGCTTTCTTT. This sequence encodes CASSTAPRVSGTEAFF. This chain uses TRBV10-1 with TRBJ1-1; D unclear. This CDR3 has 16 amino acids. Trimming stripped 5 bases from V and 4 bases from J, with 20 bases between. Germline V CDR1 and CDR2: WNHNN, SYGVQD (reference sequence).

In this sample, this clone turned up a few times. This chain uses TRBV4-3 with TRBJ2-1, with 8 positions matching TRBD2. This CDR3 spans 17 amino acids. Germline V lookup: CDR1 LGHNA, CDR2 YSLEER. V lost 0 bases and J lost 3; bases outside the gene matches: 7. The CDR3 spells CASSQDLPGGDYNEQFF. Here the CDR3 DNA reads TGCGCCAGCAGCCAAGATCTCCCCGGGGGGGACTACAATGAGCAGTTCTTC.

This clone turned up a few times. CDR3 sequence (DNA): TGTGCCAGCAGCTCGGGACGAGCGGAGACCCAGTACTTC. Translated, it gives CASSSGRAETQYF. The chain uses TRBV7-7 and TRBJ2-5; D is perhaps TRBD1 or TRBD2 (5 bases each). The germline V gene encodes CDR1 SSHAT and CDR2 FNYEAQ (reference sequence). The CDR3 spans 13 residues. The V end was cut by 4 bases, the J end by 5 bases, with 11 bases between.

The V gene is TRBV7-8, the J gene TRBJ1-2; possible D gene TRBD1, 5 bases. The V gene's germline CDR1 is SGHVS and CDR2 FQNEAQ. The CDR3 loop spans 15 amino acids. The germline V and J ends were trimmed by 5 bases and 7 bases, with 20 bases remaining between them. The CDR3 here is CASSRIVRGGGGYTF. For the CDR3, the DNA is TGTGCCAGCAGCCGCATCGTGAGGGGCGGAGGTGGCTACACCTTC.

V and J are TRBV4-1 and TRBJ2-7; 11 bases align to TRBD1. Trimming removed 2 bases from V and 5 bases from J; junction bases left unmatched: 5. Germline CDR1 MGHRA, CDR2 YSYEKL. The CDR3 is made up of 15 amino acids. CDR3 sequence reads: CASSQTGTGGNEQYF. Here the CDR3 DNA reads TGCGCCAGCAGCCAAACCGGGACAGGGGGGAACGAGCAGTACTTC.

This rearrangement joins TRBV27 to TRBJ1-5; 9 bases are shared with TRBD1. The CDR3 sequence is 15 residues long. The germline V gene encodes CDR1 MNHEY and CDR2 SMNVEV (reference sequence). Losses at the gene ends were 5 bases for V and 2 bases for J; bases not matched to a gene: 4. In DNA, the CDR3 is TGTGCCAGCAGTCAGGACAGGGGAGGCAATCAGCCCCAGCATTTT. Translating gives CASSQDRGGNQPQHF.

V gene TRBV28 combines with J gene TRBJ2-5, with 7 bases fitting TRBD1. After removal of 5 bases from V and 1 base from J, the junction contained 7 bases not matched to a gene. The germline gives CDR1 MDHEN, CDR2 SYDVKM. The CDR3 loop spans 15 amino acids. The CDR3 DNA reads TGTGCCAGCAGTCAAGGGGGACAGATCCAAGAGACCCAGTACTTC. It encodes CASSQGGQIQETQYF.

The chain has TRBV27 and TRBJ2-3, with 7 nucleotides matching TRBD1. The CDR3 length is 15 residues. Germline V gene data show CDR1 as MNHEY and CDR2 as SMNVEV (reference sequence). Unmatched junction bases numbered 8, after V lost 4 bases and J lost 4 bases. CDR3 region: CASSSWDSPADTQYF. The CDR3 region has the DNA TGTGCCAGCAGTTCCTGGGACAGTCCGGCAGATACGCAGTATTTT.

The V and J genes are TRBV5-1 and TRBJ2-7; no reliable D call. CDR3 size: 17 residues. V lost 7 bases and J 6 bases, leaving 29 bases between the germline ends. Germline V gene data show CDR1 as SGHRS and CDR2 as YFSETQ. The CDR3 DNA reads TGCGCCAGCGCAGCCCTTCACACGGGCGCCCCTCTGGGCGAGCAGTACTTC. It translates to CASAALHTGAPLGEQYF.